This TCR beta chain is from a study of control samples from healthy donors and cancer patients. The germline V and J ends were trimmed by 7 bases and 0 bases, with 9 bases remaining between them. Per the germline V gene, CDR1 is SNHLY and CDR2 is FYNNEI. The CDR3 has 14 residues. Sequenced by immunoSEQ multiplex PCR; TCRdb stores in-frame clones only, minus some. The table records some 120,000 clones, 75% to 90% of them present only once. This clonotype was sampled from a woman in her fifties or sixties with colorectal cancer. Input material: PBMCs. This chain joins TRBV2 and TRBJ2-2, with D uncertain. The CDR3 coding sequence is TGTGCCAGCAAAACCGACTCGAACACCGGGGAGCTGTTTTTT. Protein product: CASKTDSNTGELFF.